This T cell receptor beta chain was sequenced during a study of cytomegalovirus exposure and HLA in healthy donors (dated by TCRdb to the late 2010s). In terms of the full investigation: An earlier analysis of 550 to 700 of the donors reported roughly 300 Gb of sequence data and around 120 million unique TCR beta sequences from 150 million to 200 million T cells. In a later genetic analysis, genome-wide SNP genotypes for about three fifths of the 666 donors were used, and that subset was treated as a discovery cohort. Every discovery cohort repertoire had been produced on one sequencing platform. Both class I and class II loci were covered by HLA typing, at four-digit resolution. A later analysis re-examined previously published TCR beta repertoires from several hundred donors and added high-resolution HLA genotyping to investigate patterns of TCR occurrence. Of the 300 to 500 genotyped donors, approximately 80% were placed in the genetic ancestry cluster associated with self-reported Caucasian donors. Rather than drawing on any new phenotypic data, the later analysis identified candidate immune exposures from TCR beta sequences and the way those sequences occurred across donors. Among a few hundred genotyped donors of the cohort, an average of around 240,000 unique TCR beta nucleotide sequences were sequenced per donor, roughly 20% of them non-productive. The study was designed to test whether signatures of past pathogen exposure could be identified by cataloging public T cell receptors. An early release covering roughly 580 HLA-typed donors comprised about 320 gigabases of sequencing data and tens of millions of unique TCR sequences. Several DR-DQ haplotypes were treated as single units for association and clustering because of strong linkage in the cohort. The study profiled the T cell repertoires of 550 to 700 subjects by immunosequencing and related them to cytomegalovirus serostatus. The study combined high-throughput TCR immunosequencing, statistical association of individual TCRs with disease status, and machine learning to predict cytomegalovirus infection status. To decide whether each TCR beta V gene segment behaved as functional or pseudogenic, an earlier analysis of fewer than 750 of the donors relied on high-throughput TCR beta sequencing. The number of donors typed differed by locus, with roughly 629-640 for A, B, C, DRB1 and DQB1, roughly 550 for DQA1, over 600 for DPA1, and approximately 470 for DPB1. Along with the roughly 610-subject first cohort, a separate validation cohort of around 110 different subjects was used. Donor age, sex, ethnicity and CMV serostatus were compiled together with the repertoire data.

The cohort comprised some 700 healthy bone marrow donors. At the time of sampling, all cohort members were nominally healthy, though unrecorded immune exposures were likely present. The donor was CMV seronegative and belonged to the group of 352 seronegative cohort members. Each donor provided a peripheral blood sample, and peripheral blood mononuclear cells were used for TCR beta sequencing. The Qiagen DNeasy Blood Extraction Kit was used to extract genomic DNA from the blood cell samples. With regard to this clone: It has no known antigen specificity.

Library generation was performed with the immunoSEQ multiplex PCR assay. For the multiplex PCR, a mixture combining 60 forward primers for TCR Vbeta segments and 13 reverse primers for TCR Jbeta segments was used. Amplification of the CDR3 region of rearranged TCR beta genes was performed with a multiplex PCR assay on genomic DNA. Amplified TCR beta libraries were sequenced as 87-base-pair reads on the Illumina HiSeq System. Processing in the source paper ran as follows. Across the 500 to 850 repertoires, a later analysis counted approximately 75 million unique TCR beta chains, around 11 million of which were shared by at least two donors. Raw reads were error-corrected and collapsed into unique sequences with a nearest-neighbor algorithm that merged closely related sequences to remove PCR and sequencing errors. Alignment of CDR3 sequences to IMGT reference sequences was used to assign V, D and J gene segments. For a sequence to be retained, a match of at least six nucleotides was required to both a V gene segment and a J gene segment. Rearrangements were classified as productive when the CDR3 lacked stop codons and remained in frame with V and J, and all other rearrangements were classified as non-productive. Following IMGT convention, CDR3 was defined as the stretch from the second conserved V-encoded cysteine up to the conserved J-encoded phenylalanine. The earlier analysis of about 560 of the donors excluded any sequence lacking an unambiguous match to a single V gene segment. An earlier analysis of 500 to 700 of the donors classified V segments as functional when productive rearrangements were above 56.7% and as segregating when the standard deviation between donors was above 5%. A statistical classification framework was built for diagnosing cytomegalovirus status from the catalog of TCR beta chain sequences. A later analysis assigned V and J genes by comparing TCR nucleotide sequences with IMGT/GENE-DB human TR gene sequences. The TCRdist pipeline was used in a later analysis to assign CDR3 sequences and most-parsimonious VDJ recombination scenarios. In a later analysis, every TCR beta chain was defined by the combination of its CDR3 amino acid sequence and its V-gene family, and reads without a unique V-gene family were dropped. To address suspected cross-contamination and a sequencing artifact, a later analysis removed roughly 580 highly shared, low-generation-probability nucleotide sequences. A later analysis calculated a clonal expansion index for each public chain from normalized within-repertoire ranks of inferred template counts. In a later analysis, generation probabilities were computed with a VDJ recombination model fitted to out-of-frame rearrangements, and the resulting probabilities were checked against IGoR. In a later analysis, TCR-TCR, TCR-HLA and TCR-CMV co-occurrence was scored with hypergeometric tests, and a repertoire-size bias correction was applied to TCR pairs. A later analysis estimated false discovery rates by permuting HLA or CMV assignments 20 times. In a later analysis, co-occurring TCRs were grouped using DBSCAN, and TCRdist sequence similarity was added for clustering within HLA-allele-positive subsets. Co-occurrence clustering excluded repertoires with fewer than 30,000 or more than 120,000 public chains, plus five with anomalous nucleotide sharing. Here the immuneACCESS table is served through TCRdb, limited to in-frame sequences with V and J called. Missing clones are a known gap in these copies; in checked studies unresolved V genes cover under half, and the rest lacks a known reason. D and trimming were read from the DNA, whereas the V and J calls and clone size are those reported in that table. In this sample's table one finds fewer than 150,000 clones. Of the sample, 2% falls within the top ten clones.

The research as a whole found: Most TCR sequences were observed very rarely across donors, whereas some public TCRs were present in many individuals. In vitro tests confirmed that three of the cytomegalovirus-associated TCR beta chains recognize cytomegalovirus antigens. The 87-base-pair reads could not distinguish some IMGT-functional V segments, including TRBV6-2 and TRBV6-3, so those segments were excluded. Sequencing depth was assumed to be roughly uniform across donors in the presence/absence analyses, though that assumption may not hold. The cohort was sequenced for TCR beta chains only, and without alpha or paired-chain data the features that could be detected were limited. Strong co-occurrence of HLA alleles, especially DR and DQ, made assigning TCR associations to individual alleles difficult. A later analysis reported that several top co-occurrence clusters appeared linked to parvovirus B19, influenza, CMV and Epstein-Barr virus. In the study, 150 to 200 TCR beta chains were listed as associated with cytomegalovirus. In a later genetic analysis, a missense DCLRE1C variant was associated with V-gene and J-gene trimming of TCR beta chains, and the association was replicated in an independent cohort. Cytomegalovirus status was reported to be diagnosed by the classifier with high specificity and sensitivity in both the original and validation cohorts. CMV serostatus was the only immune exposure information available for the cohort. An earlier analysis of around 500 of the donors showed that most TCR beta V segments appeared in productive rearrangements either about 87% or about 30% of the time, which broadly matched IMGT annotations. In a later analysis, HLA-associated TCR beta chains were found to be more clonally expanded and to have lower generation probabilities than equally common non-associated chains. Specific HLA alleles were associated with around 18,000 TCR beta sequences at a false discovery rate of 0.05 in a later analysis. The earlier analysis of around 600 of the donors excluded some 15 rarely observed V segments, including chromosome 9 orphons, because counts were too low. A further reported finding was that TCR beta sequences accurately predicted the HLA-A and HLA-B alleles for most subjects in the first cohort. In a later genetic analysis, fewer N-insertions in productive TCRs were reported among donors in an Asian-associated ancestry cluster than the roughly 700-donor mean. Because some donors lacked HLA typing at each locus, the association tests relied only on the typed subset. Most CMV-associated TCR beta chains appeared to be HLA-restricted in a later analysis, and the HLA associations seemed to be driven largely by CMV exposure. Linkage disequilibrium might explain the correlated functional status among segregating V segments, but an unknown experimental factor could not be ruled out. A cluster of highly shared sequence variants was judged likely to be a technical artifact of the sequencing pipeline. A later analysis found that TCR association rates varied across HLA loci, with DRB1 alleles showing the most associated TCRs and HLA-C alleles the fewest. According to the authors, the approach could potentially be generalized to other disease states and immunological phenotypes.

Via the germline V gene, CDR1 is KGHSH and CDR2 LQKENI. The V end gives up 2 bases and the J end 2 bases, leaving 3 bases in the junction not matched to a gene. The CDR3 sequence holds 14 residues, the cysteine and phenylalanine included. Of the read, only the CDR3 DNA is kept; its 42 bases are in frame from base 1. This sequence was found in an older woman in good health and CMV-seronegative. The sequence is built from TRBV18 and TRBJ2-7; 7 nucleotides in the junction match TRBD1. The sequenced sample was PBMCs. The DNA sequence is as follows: TGTGCCAGCTCACCAGGGCAGGGGGCCTACGAGCAGTACTTC. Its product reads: CASSPGQGAYEQYF. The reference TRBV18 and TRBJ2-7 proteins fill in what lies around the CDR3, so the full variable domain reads NAGVMQNPRHLVRRRGQEARLRCSPMKGHSHVYWYRQLPEEGLKFMVYLQKENIIDESGMPKERFSAEFPKEGPSILRIQQVVRGDSAAYFCASSPGQGAYEQYFGPGTRLTVT.